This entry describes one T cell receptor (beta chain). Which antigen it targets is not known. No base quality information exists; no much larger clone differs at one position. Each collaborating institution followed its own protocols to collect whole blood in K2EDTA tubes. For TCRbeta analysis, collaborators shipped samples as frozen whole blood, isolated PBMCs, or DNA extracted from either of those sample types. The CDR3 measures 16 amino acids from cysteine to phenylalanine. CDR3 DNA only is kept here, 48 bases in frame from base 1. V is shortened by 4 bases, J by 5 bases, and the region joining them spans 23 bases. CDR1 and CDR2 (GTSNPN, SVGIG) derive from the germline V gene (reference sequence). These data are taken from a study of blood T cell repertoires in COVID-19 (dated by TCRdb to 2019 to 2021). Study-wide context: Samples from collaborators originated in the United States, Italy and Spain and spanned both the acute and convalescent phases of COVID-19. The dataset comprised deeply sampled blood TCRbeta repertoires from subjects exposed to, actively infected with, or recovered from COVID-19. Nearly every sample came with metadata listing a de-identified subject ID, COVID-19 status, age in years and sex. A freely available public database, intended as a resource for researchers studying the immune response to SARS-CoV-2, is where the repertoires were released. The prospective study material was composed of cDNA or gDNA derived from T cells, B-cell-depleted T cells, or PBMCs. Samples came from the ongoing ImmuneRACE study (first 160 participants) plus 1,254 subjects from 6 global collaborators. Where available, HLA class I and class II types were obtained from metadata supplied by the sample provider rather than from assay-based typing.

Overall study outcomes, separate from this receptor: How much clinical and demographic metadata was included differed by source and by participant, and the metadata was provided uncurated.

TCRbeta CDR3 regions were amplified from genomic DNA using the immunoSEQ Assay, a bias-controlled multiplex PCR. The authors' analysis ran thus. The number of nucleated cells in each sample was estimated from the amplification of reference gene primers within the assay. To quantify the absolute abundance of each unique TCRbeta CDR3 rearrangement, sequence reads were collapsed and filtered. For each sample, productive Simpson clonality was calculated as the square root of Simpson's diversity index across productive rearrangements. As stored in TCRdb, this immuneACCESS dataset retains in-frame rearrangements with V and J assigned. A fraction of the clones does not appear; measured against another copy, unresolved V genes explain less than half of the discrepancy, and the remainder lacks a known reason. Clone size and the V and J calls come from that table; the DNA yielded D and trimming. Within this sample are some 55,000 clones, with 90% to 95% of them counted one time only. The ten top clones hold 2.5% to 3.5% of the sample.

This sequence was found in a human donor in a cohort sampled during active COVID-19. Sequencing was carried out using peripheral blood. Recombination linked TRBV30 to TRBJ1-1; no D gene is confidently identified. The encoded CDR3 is CAWKYPIKYTNTEAFF. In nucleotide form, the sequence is TGTGCCTGGAAGTATCCGATCAAATACACAAATACTGAAGCTTTCTTT.